The rows below give T cell receptor beta chains drawn from one sample of a study of cytomegalovirus exposure and HLA in healthy donors. Libraries were prepared by immunoSEQ multiplex PCR; TCRdb keeps only in-frame clonotypes and omits some of them. The table has some 150,000 clones, around 74% seen once. What was sequenced was PBMCs. Receptor source: a man aged 45-65 years in good health and CMV-seropositive. Each CDR3 is given with its conserved first and last residue. The order of the fields is D gene, V gene, clone size, J gene, CDR3 protein, CDR3 DNA. The D gene is left open where the match is weak. Part of the rows lack a size; the others show once, few, many or a class for expanded clones.

>TRBD2|TRBV4-1|few|TRBJ2-2
CASSLSTSGDTGELFF
TGCGCCAGCAGCCTTAGCACTAGCGGAGACACCGGGGAGCTGTTTTTT
>-|TRBV21-1|-|TRBJ2-7
CAAPRMWGVREQYF
TGTGCCGCCCCTCGGATGTGGGGGGTTCGAGAGCAGTACTTC
>TRBD2|TRBV28|-|TRBJ2-7
CASSLGLAGAEQYF
TGTGCCAGCAGCCTAGGACTAGCGGGGGCCGAGCAGTACTTC
>-|TRBV2|few|TRBJ1-1
CASTFEAEAFF
TGTGCCAGCACTTTCGAGGCTGAAGCTTTCTTT
>TRBD2|TRBV5-1|-|TRBJ2-5
CASSLATSGEKETQYF
TGCGCCAGCAGCTTGGCTACTAGCGGGGAAAAAGAGACCCAGTACTTC
>-|TRBV5-4|-|TRBJ1-2
CASSLGRALNYGYTF
TGTGCCAGCAGCTTGGGCAGGGCGCTCAACTATGGCTACACCTTC
>-|TRBV7-9|-|TRBJ2-1
CASSSYGSLYNEQFF
TGTGCCAGCAGCTCATACGGGAGCCTATACAATGAGCAGTTCTTC
>TRBD2|TRBV7-2|-|TRBJ2-7
CASTPGLAGIGYEQYF
TGTGCCAGCACCCCGGGACTAGCGGGAATTGGTTACGAGCAGTACTTC
>TRBD1|TRBV11-2|-|TRBJ2-2
CASSRWDRGTGELFF
TGTGCCAGCAGCCGATGGGACAGGGGCACCGGGGAGCTGTTTTTT
>TRBD2|TRBV27|-|TRBJ2-1
CASSRLAGLGSSYNEQFF
TGTGCCAGCAGTCGACTAGCGGGCCTCGGTAGCTCCTACAATGAGCAGTTCTTC
>TRBD1|TRBV7-9|once|TRBJ2-7
CASSLGTATYEQYF
TGTGCCAGCAGCCTCGGGACAGCCACCTACGAGCAGTACTTC
>-|TRBV28|-|TRBJ2-5
CASTFEETQYF
TGTGCCAGCACTTTCGAGGAGACCCAGTACTTC
>TRBD1|TRBV27|-|TRBJ2-7
CASSLRQGRTYEQYF
TGTGCCAGCAGTCTGCGACAGGGGAGGACCTACGAGCAGTACTTC
>TRBD1|TRBV2|few|TRBJ1-5
CASREDRAQPQHF
TGTGCCAGCAGAGAGGACAGGGCCCAGCCCCAGCATTTT
>TRBD1|TRBV6-5|few|TRBJ2-2
CASSDYGTGTPGLF
TGTGCCAGCAGTGATTATGGGACAGGGACCCCGGGGCTTTTT
>-|TRBV9|-|TRBJ1-6
CASSVFLVLQWSYNSPLHF
TGTGCCAGCAGCGTATTTCTGGTCCTCCAGTGGTCCTATAATTCACCCCTCCACTTT
>TRBD2|TRBV7-9|-|TRBJ2-7
CASSHSRAGGSYEQYF
TGTGCCAGCAGCCACTCCCGGGCGGGAGGTTCCTACGAGCAGTACTTC
>-|TRBV30|-|TRBJ1-4
CAWSQNNEKLFF
TGTGCCTGGAGCCAGAATAATGAAAAACTGTTTTTT
>-|TRBV27|-|TRBJ1-6
CASSLDGSSYNSPLHF
TGTGCCAGCAGTTTAGACGGGAGCTCCTATAATTCACCCCTCCACTTT
>-|TRBV9|-|TRBJ2-3
CASSVVPGTDTQYF
TGTGCCAGCAGCGTAGTACCGGGGACAGATACGCAGTATTTT
>TRBD2|TRBV9|-|TRBJ2-1
CASSEGLAAYNEQFF
TGTGCCAGCAGCGAGGGACTAGCGGCCTACAATGAGCAGTTCTTC
>TRBD2|TRBV4-1|-|TRBJ2-2
CASSQDETGGPPGELFF
TGCGCCAGCAGCCAAGATGAGACGGGAGGGCCCCCTGGGGAGCTGTTTTTT
>-|TRBV6-1|few|TRBJ2-6
CASSGSYGANVLTF
TGTGCCAGCAGTGGGTCCTACGGGGCCAACGTCCTGACTTTC
>TRBD2|TRBV5-4|-|TRBJ2-5
CASSWKGLDQETQYF
TGTGCCAGCAGCTGGAAGGGACTAGATCAAGAGACCCAGTACTTC
>-|TRBV4-1|-|TRBJ1-5
CASSQWGESNQPQHF
TGCGCCAGCAGCCAATGGGGAGAAAGCAATCAGCCCCAGCATTTT
>-|TRBV7-2|-|TRBJ2-5
CASSLGVGGETQYF
TGTGCCAGCAGCTTGGGTGTCGGGGGAGAGACCCAGTACTTC
>TRBD2|TRBV18|-|TRBJ2-3
CASSPSSGGPDTQYF
TGTGCCAGCTCACCCAGTAGCGGGGGGCCAGATACGCAGTATTTT
>-|TRBV19|-|TRBJ1-2
CASSISQGYTNYGYTF
TGTGCCAGTAGTATATCTCAGGGCTACACCAACTATGGCTACACCTTC
>TRBD1|TRBV5-1|-|TRBJ2-7
CASSFMGTAVDEQYF
TGCGCCAGCAGCTTTATGGGGACAGCCGTCGACGAGCAGTACTTC
>TRBD2|TRBV5-1|few|TRBJ2-2
CASSPGGLAGDTGELFF
TGCGCCAGCAGTCCCGGAGGACTAGCGGGAGATACCGGGGAGCTGTTTTTT
>-|TRBV9|once|TRBJ1-2
CASSVAAGYGYTF
TGTGCCAGCAGCGTAGCGGCGGGGTATGGCTACACCTTC
>-|TRBV20-1|-|TRBJ2-7
CSASTRDEQYF
TGCAGTGCTTCCACTAGGGACGAGCAGTACTTC
>TRBD1|TRBV10-3|few|TRBJ1-5
CAISDPDRGGQPQHF
TGTGCCATCAGTGATCCGGACAGGGGGGGTCAGCCCCAGCATTTT
>TRBD1|TRBV28|-|TRBJ1-1
CASSLSGTGGNTEAFF
TGTGCCAGCAGTTTAAGTGGGACAGGGGGGAACACTGAAGCTTTCTTT
>-|TRBV6-1|-|TRBJ2-2
CASSEALGGSGELFF
TGTGCCAGCAGTGAAGCTCTAGGAGGGAGCGGGGAGCTGTTTTTT
>-|TRBV28|-|TRBJ1-6
CASSLRGMNSPLHF
TGTGCCAGCAGTTTAAGGGGTATGAATTCACCCCTCCACTTT
>-|TRBV7-9|-|TRBJ2-7
CASSSPRQVSSYEQYF
TGTGCCAGCAGCTCCCCCCGACAGGTTAGCTCCTACGAGCAGTACTTC
>TRBD1|TRBV5-6|-|TRBJ1-2
CASSLLVGEGAQYGYTF
TGTGCCAGCAGCTTGTTAGTGGGAGAGGGGGCGCAGTATGGCTACACCTTC
>TRBD2|TRBV27|-|TRBJ2-5
CASSGLAGKETQYF
TGTGCCAGCAGTGGACTAGCGGGGAAAGAGACCCAGTACTTC
>TRBD2|TRBV7-9|-|TRBJ2-5
CSSSYAGGETQYF
TGTTCCAGCAGCTACGCCGGGGGGGAGACCCAGTACTTC
>TRBD2|TRBV5-8|-|TRBJ2-1
CASSRAWGLADNNEQFF
TGTGCCAGCAGCCGCGCGTGGGGACTAGCGGACAACAATGAGCAGTTCTTC
>-|TRBV21-1|-|TRBJ2-7
CASSKGGTSGIYEQYF
TGTGCCAGCAGCAAAGGGGGGACTAGCGGGATATACGAGCAGTACTTC
>TRBD1|TRBV2|-|TRBJ1-1
CASRGQGNTEAFF
TGTGCCAGCAGGGGACAGGGTAACACTGAAGCTTTCTTT
>-|TRBV11-2|-|TRBJ2-4
CASTISGVVLAKNIQYF
TGTGCCAGCACCATCTCAGGGGTGGTTCTAGCCAAAAACATTCAGTACTTC
>-|TRBV5-1|-|TRBJ1-4
CASSLGWTPLNEKLFF
TGCGCCAGCAGCTTGGGTTGGACACCACTTAATGAAAAACTGTTTTTT
>-|TRBV5-1|few|TRBJ2-5
CASSSGPGGAETQYF
TGCGCCAGCAGCTCGGGACCAGGAGGGGCGGAGACCCAGTACTTC
>-|TRBV6-5|-|TRBJ2-2
CACERRGTGELFF
TGTGCCTGCGAGAGAAGGGGCACCGGGGAGCTGTTTTTT
>TRBD1|TRBV30|-|TRBJ2-2
CAWRVNVRDRDTGELFF
TGTGCCTGGAGGGTAAACGTCCGGGACAGAGACACCGGGGAGCTGTTTTTT
>-|TRBV5-6|few|TRBJ2-7
CASSLGLFYEQYF
TGTGCCAGCAGCTTAGGACTATTCTACGAGCAGTACTTC
>-|TRBV2|-|TRBJ2-2
CASSLGGFGGAGELFF
TGTGCCAGCAGTCTGGGGGGATTTGGGGGAGCTGGGGAGCTGTTTTTT
>TRBD2|TRBV27|-|TRBJ2-3
CASRTSATDTQYF
TGTGCCAGCAGGACTAGCGCGACAGATACGCAGTATTTT
>-|TRBV11-2|once|TRBJ2-1
CASSLLTKVGTRYNEQFF
TGTGCCAGCAGCTTACTCACAAAAGTAGGGACTCGCTACAATGAGCAGTTCTTC
>TRBD1|TRBV9|-|TRBJ1-1
CASSVETGTGVFF
TGTGCCAGCAGCGTAGAGACCGGGACAGGGGTTTTCTTT
>TRBD2|TRBV10-2|-|TRBJ2-1
CASKGGLAGVGANEQFF
TGCGCCAGCAAGGGGGGACTAGCGGGAGTGGGCGCCAATGAGCAGTTCTTC
>TRBD1|TRBV10-1|-|TRBJ2-7
CASSEEGDRFYYEQYF
TGCGCCAGCAGTGAGGAAGGGGACAGGTTTTACTACGAGCAGTACTTC
>-|TRBV7-6|-|TRBJ2-1
CASSTNRQTYNEQFF
TGTGCCAGCAGCACTAACCGCCAGACCTACAATGAGCAGTTCTTC
>-|TRBV29-1|-|TRBJ2-3
CSVDEMDGSGTDTQYF
TGCAGCGTTGACGAGATGGACGGGAGTGGCACAGATACGCAGTATTTT